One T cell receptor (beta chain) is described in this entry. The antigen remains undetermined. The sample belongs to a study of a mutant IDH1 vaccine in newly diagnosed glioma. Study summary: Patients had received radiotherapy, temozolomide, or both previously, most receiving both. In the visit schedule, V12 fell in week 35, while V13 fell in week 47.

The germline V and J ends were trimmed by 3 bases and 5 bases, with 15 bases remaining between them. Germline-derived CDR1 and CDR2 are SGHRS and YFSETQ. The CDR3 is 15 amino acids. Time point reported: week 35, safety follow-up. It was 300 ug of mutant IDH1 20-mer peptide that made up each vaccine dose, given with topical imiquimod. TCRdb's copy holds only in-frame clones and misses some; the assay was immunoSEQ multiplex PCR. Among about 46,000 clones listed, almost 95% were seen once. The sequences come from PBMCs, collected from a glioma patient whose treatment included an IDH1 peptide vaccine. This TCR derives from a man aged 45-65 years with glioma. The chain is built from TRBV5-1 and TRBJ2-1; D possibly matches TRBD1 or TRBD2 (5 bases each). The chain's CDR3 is CASSSEPGTHNEQFF. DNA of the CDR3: TGCGCCAGCAGCTCAGAACCCGGGACCCACAATGAGCAGTTCTTC.